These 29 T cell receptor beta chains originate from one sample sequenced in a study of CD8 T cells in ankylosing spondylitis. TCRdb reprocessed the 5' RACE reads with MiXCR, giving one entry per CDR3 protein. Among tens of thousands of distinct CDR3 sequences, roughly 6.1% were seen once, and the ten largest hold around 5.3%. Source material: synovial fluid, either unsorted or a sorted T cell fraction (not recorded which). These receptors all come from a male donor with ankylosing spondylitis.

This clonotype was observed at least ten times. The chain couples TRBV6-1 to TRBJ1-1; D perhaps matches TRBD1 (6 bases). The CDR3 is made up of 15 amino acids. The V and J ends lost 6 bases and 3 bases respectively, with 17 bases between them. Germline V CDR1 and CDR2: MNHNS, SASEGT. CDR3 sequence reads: CASSPRGFRDTEAFF. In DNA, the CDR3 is TGTGCCAGCAGCCCAAGGGGGTTTAGAGACACTGAAGCTTTCTTT.

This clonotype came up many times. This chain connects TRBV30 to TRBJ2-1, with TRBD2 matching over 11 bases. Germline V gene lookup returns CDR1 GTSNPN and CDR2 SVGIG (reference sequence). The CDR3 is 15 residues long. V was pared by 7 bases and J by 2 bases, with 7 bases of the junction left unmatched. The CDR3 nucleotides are TGTGCCTCCGCACTAGCGGGAGCCCCCTACAATGAGCAGTTCTTC. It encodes CASALAGAPYNEQFF.

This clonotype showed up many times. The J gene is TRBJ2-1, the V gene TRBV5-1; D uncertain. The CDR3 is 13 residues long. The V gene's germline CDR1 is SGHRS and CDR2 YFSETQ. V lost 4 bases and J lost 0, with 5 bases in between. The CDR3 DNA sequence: TGCGCCAGCAGCGCCAACTCCTACAATGAGCAGTTCTTC. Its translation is CASSANSYNEQFF. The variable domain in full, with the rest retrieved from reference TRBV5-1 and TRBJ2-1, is KAGVTQTPRYLIKTRGQQVTLSCSPISGHRSVSWYQQTPGQGLQFLFEYFSETQRNKGNFPGRFSGRQFSNSRSEMNVSTLELGDSALYLCASSANSYNEQFFGPGTRLTVL.

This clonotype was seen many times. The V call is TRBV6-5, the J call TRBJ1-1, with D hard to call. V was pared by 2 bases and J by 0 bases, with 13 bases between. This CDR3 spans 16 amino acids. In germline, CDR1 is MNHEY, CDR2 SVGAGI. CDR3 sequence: CASSYNKRLLNTEAFF. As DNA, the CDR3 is TGTGCCAGCAGTTACAACAAACGGTTGCTGAACACTGAAGCTTTCTTT.

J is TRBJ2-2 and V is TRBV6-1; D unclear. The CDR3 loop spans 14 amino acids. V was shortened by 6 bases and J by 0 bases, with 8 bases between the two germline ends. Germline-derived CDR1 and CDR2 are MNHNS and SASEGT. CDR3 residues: CASRQNPNTGELFF. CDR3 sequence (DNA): TGTGCCAGCAGGCAGAACCCGAACACCGGGGAGCTGTTTTTT.

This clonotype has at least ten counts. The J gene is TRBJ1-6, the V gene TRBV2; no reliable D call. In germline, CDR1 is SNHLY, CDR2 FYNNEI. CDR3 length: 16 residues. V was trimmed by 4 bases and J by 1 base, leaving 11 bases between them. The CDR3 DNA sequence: TGTGCCAGCAGTGCTCCGGGTGCTTCCTATAATTCACCCCTCCACTTT. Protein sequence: CASSAPGASYNSPLHF.

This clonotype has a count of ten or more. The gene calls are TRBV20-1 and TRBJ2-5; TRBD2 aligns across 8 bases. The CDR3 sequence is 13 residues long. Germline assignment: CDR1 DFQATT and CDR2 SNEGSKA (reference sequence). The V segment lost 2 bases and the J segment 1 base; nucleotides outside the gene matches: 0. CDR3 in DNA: TGCAGTGCTAGACTAGCGGGCCAAGAGACCCAGTACTTC. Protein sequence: CSARLAGQETQYF.

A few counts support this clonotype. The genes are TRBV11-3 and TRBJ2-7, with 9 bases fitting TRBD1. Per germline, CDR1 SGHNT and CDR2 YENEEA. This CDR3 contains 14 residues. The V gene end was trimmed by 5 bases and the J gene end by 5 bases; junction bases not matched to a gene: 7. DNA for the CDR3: TGTGCCAGCAGCCTGGACAGGGGAAGAGACGAGCAGTACTTC. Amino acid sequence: CASSLDRGRDEQYF.

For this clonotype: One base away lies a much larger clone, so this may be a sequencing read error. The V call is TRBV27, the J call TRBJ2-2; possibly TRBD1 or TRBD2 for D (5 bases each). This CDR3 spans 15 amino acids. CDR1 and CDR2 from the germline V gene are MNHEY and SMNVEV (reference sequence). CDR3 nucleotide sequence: TGTGCCAGCGGTTTATCCGGGACCTACACCGGGGAGCTGTTTTTT. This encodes CASGLSGTYTGELFF.

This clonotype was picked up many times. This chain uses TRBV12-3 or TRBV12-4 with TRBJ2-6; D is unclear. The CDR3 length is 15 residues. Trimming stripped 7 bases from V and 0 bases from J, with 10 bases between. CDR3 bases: TGTGCCAGCACCGCCTGGGGCTCTGGGGCCAACGTCCTGACTTTC. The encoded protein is CASTAWGSGANVLTF.

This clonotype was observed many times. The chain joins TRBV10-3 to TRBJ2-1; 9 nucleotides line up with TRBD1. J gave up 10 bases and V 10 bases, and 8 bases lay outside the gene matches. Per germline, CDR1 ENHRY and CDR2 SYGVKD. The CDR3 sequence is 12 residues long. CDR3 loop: CATGQGFQEQFF. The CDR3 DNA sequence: TGTGCCACCGGACAGGGGTTTCAGGAGCAGTTCTTC.

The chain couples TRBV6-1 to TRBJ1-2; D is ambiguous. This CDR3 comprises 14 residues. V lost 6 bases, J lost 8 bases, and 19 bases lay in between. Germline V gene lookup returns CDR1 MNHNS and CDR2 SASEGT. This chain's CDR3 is CASSMLGPTGGYTF. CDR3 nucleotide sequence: TGTGCCAGCAGCATGCTCGGTCCCACCGGGGGCTACACCTTC.

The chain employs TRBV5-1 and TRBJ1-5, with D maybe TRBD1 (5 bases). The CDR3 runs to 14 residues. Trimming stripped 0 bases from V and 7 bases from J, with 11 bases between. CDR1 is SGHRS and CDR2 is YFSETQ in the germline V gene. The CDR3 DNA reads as TGCGCCAGCAGCTTGGGTCAGGCAGGGCAGCCCCAGCATTTT. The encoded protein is CASSLGQAGQPQHF.

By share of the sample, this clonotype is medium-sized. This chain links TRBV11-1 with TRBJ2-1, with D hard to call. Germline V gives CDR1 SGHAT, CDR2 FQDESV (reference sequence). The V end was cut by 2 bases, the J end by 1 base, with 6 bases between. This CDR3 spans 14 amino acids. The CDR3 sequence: CASSLLQSYNEQFF. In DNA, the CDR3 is TGTGCCAGCAGCTTACTACAGTCCTACAATGAGCAGTTCTTC.

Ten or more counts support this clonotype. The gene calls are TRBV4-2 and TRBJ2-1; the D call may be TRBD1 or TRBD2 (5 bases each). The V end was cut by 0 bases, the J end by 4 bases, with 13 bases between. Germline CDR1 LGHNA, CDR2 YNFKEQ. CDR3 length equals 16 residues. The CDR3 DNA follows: TGTGCCAGCAGCCAAGAAGGCGAATGGGGGTACAATGAGCAGTTCTTC. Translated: CASSQEGEWGYNEQFF.

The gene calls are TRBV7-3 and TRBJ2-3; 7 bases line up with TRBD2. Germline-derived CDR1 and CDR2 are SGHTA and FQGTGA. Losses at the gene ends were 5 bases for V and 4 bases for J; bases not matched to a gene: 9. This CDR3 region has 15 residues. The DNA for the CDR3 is TGTGCCAGCAGCCCGAATGGGGGGGAGGCAGATACGCAGTATTTT. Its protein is CASSPNGGEADTQYF.

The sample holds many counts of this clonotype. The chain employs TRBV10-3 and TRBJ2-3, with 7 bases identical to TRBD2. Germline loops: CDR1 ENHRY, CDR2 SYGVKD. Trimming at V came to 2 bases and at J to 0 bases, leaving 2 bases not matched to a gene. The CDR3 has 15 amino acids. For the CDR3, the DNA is TGTGCCATCAGTGAGCCACTAGCGAGCACAGATACGCAGTATTTT. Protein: CAISEPLASTDTQYF.

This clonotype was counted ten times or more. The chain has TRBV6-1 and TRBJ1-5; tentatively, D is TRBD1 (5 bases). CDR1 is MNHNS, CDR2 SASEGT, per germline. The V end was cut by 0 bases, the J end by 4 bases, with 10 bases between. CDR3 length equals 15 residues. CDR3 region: CASSEAGRQNQPQHF. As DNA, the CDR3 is TGTGCCAGCAGTGAAGCGGGGCGTCAGAATCAGCCCCAGCATTTT.

The CDR3 region has the DNA TGCGCCAGCAGCCAACGGGGTCTGCCCCACACCGGGGAGCTGTTTTTT. Translated, it gives CASSQRGLPHTGELFF. The V call is TRBV4-3, the J call TRBJ2-2; D is possibly TRBD2 (5 bases). V was cut by 2 bases and J by 3 bases, with 13 bases left in between. From germline, CDR1 is LGHNA and CDR2 YSLEER. The CDR3 runs 16 residues.

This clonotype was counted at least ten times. CDR3 protein: CASSLRGPAYEQYF. CDR3 nucleotides: TGTGCCAGCAGTCTGCGGGGGCCCGCCTACGAGCAGTACTTC. V and J are TRBV6-1 and TRBJ2-7, with D possibly TRBD2 on 7 matching bases. V gave up 5 bases and J gave up 2 bases, with 13 bases separating them. Germline-derived CDR1 and CDR2 are MNHNS and SASEGT. The CDR3 runs 14 residues.

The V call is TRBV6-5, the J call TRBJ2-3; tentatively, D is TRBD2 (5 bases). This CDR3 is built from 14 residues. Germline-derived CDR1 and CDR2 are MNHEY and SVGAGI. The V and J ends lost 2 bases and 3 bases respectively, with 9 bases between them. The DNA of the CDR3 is TGTGCCAGCAGTTACACGCGCGGGACAGATACGCAGTATTTT. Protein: CASSYTRGTDTQYF.

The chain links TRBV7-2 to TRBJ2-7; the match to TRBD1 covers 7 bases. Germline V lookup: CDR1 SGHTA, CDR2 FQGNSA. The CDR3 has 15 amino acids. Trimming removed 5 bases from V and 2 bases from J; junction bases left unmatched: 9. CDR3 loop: CASSLTGTVPYEQYF. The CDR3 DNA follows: TGTGCCAGCAGCCTTACCGGGACAGTCCCCTACGAGCAGTACTTC. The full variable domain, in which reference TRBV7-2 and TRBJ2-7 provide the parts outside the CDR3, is GAGVSQSPSNKVTEKGKDVELRCDPISGHTALYWYRQSLGQGLEFLIYFQGNSAPDKSGLPSDRFSAERTGGSVSTLTIQRTQQEDSAVYLCASSLTGTVPYEQYFGPGTRLTVT.

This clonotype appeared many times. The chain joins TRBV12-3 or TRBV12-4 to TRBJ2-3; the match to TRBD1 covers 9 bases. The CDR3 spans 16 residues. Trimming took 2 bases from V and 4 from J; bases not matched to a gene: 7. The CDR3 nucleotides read TGTGCCAGCAGTTTATCCGGGACAGGGAACGCAGATACGCAGTATTTT. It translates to CASSLSGTGNADTQYF.

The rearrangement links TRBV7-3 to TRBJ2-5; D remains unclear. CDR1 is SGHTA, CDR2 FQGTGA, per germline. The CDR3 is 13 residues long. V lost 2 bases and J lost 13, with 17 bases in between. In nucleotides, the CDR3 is TGTGCCAGCAGCTTAGCCCCCCAGCTAGAGTTGTACTTC. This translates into CASSLAPQLELYF.

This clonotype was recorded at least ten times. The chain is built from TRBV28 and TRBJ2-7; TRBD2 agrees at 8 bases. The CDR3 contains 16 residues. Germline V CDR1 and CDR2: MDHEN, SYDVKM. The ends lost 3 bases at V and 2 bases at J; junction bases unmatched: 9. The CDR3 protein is CASSFGAGGIAYEQYF. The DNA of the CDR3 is TGTGCCAGCAGTTTCGGTGCGGGAGGCATCGCCTACGAGCAGTACTTC.

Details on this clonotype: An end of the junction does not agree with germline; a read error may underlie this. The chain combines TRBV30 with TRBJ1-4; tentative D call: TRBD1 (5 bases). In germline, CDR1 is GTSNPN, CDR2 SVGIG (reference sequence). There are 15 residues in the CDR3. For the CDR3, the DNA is TGTGCCTGGGGTGTCGGACAAGCCGGTAATGAAAAACTGTTTTTT. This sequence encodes CAWGVGQAGNEKLFF.

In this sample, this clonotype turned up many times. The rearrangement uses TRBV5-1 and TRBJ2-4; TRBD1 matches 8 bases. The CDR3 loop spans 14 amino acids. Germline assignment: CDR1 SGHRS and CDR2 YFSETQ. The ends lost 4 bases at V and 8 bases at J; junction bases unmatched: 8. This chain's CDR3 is CASSPGQGRDIQYF. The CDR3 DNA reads TGCGCCAGCAGCCCTGGACAGGGTAGGGACATTCAGTACTTC.

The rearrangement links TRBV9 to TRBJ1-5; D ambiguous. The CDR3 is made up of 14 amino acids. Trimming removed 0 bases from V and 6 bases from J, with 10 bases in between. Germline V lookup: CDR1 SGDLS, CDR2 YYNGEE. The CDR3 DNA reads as TGTGCCAGCAGCGTAGGTTTGGGTTTTCAGCCCCAGCATTTT. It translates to CASSVGLGFQPQHF.

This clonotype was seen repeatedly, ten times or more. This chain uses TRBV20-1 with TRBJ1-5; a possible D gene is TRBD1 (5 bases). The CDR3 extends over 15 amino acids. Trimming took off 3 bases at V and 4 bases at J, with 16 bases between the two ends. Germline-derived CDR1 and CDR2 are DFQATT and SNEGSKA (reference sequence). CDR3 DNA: TGCAGTGCTAGCGGTTTCGACAGCGCGAATCAGCCCCAGCATTTT. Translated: CSASGFDSANQPQHF.